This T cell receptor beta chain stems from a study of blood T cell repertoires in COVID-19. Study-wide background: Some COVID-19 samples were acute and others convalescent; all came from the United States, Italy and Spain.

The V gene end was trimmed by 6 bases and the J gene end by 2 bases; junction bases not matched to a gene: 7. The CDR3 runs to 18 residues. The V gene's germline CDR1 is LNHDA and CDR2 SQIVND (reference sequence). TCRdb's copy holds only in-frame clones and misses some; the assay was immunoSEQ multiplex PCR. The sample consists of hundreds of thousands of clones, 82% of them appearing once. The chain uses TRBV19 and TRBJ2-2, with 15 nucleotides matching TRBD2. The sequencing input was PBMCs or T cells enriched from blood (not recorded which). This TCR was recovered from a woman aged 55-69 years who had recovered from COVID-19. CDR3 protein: CASSGTSGGSPNTGELFF. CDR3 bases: TGTGCCAGTAGCGGGACTAGCGGGGGGTCCCCCAACACCGGGGAGCTGTTTTTT. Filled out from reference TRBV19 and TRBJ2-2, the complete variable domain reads DGGITQSPKYLFRKEGQNVTLSCEQNLNHDAMYWYRQDPGQGLRLIYYSQIVNDFQKGDIAEGYSVSREKKESFPLTVTSAQKNPTAFYLCASSGTSGGSPNTGELFFGEGSRLTVL.